This entry lists 17 T cell receptor beta chains sequenced from one sample in a study of T cells expressing NK-cell markers. TCRdb reworked the 5' RACE reads into one entry per CDR3 protein, no DNA. This listing includes a few hundred thousand distinct CDR3 sequences. Sequenced: blood T cells: a sorted CD56 or NKG2C T cell subset, CD4+ or CD8+ T cells, or bulk PBMC T cells (not recorded which). The receptors were sampled from a man aged 18-75 years in good health.

The chain couples TRBV27 to TRBJ1-2; the D call of TRBD1 rests on TCRdb alone, since no DNA is present to check it. Germline lookup yields CDR1 MNHEY and CDR2 SMNVEV (reference sequence). CDR3 length equals 14 residues. CDR3 residues: CASSSPGQYYGYTF.

The chain couples TRBV20-1 to TRBJ1-5. CDR1 and CDR2 (germline): DFQATT, SNEGSKA (reference sequence). This CDR3 region has 15 residues. The CDR3 is CSARVRSASNQPQHF.

This chain connects TRBV24-1 to TRBJ2-6; TCRdb selects TRBD1, and the lack of DNA leaves this call unchecked. The CDR3 length is 15 residues. The germline CDR1 and CDR2 sequences are KGHDR and SFDVKD. CDR3: CATSDGGTGANVLTF.

The chain recombines TRBV6-1 with TRBJ1-6; TCRdb names TRBD1, which stays unverified in the absence of DNA. In germline, CDR1 is MNHNS, CDR2 SASEGT. The length of the CDR3 is 14 residues. CDR3 protein: CASSEASGWSPLHF.

The chain uses TRBV7-2 and TRBJ2-7; there is no DNA to check the TCRdb D call of TRBD1. CDR3 length: 15 amino acids. Germline values: CDR1 SGHTA, CDR2 FQGNSA. The CDR3 reads CASSLDRGSPYEQYF.

CDR3 sequence reads: CASRVLSTGSTYNEQFF. The chain uses TRBV7-3 and TRBJ2-1; TCRdb proposes TRBD1, but this gene call is untestable without DNA. The germline V gene has CDR1 SGHTA and CDR2 FQGTGA. This CDR3 is built from 17 residues.

The chain is built from TRBV2 and TRBJ2-2; absent DNA, TCRdb's TRBD2 call cannot be checked. Looked up from germline, CDR1 is SNHLY and CDR2 is FYNNEI. This CDR3 is 15 amino acids long. CDR3 residues: CASSGRGTSTGELFF.

This chain links TRBV6-2 or TRBV6-3 with TRBJ1-5; absent DNA, TCRdb's TRBD1 call cannot be checked. From germline, CDR1 is MNHEY and CDR2 SVGEGT. The CDR3 spans 14 residues. The CDR3 is CASSTTGESQPQHF.

The rearrangement links TRBV16 to TRBJ2-1; checking the TCRdb D call of TRBD1 is not possible without DNA. From germline, CDR1 is KGHSY and CDR2 FQNENV. This CDR3 has 13 residues. This CDR3 is CASRTGREDEQFF.

The CDR3 is CASSYPAGGRYSPFF. The chain recombines TRBV6-2 or TRBV6-3 with TRBJ2-1; no DNA is available, so the TRBD2 call from TCRdb remains unchecked. The CDR3 extends over 15 amino acids. Germline-derived CDR1 and CDR2 are MNHEY and SVGEGT.

The chain couples TRBV28 to TRBJ2-5. From germline, CDR1 is MDHEN and CDR2 SYDVKM. The CDR3 runs to 11 residues. CDR3 sequence: CASSLGHGQYF.

J is TRBJ1-5 and V is TRBV6-1; there is no DNA to check the TCRdb D call of TRBD1. The CDR3 runs to 15 residues. Germline-derived CDR1 and CDR2 are MNHNS and SASEGT. The CDR3 here is CASSRGQGSNQPQHF.

This chain links TRBV5-5 with TRBJ2-1; TCRdb indicates TRBD2, and absent DNA this call remains unverified. The CDR3 runs 16 residues. Germline values: CDR1 SGHKS, CDR2 YYEKEE (reference sequence). The CDR3 loop reads CASSPPGGGFYNEQFF.

The rearrangement uses TRBV12-3 or TRBV12-4 and TRBJ2-6; TCRdb reports TRBD1, a call that lacks DNA to check it against. The CDR3 spans 17 residues. The CDR3 sequence: CASSGDTDYSGANVLTF.

CDR3 region: CASGFGGTRTEAFF. The J gene is TRBJ1-1, the V gene TRBV12-5. Germline V gene data show CDR1 as LGHNT and CDR2 as FRNRAP. This CDR3 comprises 14 residues.

The chain uses TRBV5-6 and TRBJ2-1. CDR1 and CDR2 from the germline V gene are SGHDT and YYEEEE. The CDR3 extends over 16 amino acids. The CDR3 protein is CASSLYHMGIYNEQFF.

The genes are TRBV20-1 and TRBJ2-7; TCRdb's D call, TRBD1, is unchecked because there is no DNA. Germline V gene sequence: CDR1 DFQATT, CDR2 SNEGSKA (reference sequence). The CDR3 is made up of 14 amino acids. CDR3 loop: CSATRQGRRNEQYF.